This TCR beta chain was recorded in a study of beta chain features in type 1 diabetes. The whole isolated RNA underwent reverse transcription, so sequencing captured expressed TCRB transcripts. Data came from immunoSEQ multiplex PCR; TCRdb stores just in-frame clones and leaves some out. The data show about 330,000 clones, approximately 10% seen once. J lost 4 bases, V lost 3 bases, and 5 bases had no gene match. There are 14 residues in the CDR3. CDR1 and CDR2 (germline): SNHLY, FYNNEI. This rearrangement joins TRBV2 to TRBJ2-5, with TRBD1 identical over 7 bases. The TCR originated in a woman between 25 and 40 years old in good health. The material sequenced was naive CD4+ T cells from blood. The CDR3 bases are TGTGCCAGCAGTGATCGGACAGGTACAGAGACCCAGTACTTC. This encodes CASSDRTGTETQYF.